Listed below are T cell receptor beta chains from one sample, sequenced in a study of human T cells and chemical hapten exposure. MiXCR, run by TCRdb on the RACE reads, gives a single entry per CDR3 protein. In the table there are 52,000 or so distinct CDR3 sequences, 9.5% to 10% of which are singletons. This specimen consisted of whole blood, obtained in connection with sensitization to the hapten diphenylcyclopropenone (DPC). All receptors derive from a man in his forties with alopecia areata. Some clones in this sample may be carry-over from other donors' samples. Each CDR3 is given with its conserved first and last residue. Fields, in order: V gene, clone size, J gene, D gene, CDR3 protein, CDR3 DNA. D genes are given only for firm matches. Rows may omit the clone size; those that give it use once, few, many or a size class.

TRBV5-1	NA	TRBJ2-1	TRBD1	CASKRTGKIDEQFF	TGCGCCAGCAAACGGACAGGGAAGATCGATGAGCAGTTCTTC
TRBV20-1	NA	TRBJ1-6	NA	CSARDSYGRVESPLHF	TGCAGTGCTAGAGATAGCTACGGCAGGGTAGAGTCACCCCTCCACTTT
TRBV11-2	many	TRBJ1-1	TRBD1	CASSRSQAGGMNTEAFF	TGTGCCAGCAGCCGAAGTCAGGCAGGGGGTATGAACACTGAAGCTTTCTTT
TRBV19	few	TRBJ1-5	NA	CASSRKAIGNQPQHF	TGTGCCAGTAGTAGGAAGGCTATAGGCAATCAGCCCCAGCATTTT
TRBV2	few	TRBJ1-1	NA	CASSEIIGVSEAFF	TGTGCCAGCAGTGAAATCATTGGGGTATCTGAAGCTTTCTTT
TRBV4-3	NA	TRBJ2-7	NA	CASSQDSNTYEQYF	TGCGCCAGCAGCCAGGACAGTAATACCTACGAGCAGTACTTC
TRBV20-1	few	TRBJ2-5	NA	CSAKPGETQYF	TGCAGTGCTAAGCCCGGAGAGACCCAGTACTTC
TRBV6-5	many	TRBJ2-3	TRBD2	CASNAGLAGESDTQYF	TGTGCCAGCAATGCCGGACTAGCGGGAGAGTCAGATACGCAGTATTTT
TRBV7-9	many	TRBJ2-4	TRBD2	CASSAPSGGVDIQYF	TGTGCCAGCAGCGCCCCTAGCGGGGGTGTAGACATTCAGTACTTC
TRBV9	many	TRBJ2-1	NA	CASSVDSGIYNEQFF	TGTGCCAGCAGCGTAGATAGCGGAATCTACAATGAGCAGTTCTTC